Shown below are 21 T cell receptor beta chains from a single sample sequenced in a study of OX40 agonist ivuxolimab in advanced cancers. The assay was immunoSEQ multiplex PCR, and TCRdb's table has in-frame clones only and misses some. The data contain about 67,000 clones, around 93% of them seen just once; the ten biggest clones take up approximately 11%. This material consisted of CD4+ or CD8+ T cells sorted from blood, taken in a trial of the OX40 agonist ivuxolimab. These receptors all stem from an adult with an advanced solid tumor such as melanoma, head and neck, liver or kidney cancer.

This clone appeared once. The chain couples TRBV6-6 to TRBJ2-2, with D hard to call. CDR3 length: 15 amino acids. Germline values: CDR1 MNHNY, CDR2 SVGAGI (reference sequence). Deletions cut 0 bases from V and 1 base from J, with 6 bases between. CDR3 sequence (DNA): TGTGCCAGCAGTTACTCGGTCGGGAACACCGGGGAGCTGTTTTTT. Its protein is CASSYSVGNTGELFF.

The CDR3 sequence is CASSLTGAEAFF. The CDR3 DNA reads TGTGCCAGCAGCTTGACAGGAGCTGAAGCTTTCTTT. This chain links TRBV7-9 with TRBJ1-1; possibly TRBD1 for D (6 bases). Trimming removed 3 bases at V and 6 bases at J, with 8 bases between. The CDR3 covers 12 residues. Germline CDR1 and CDR2: SEHNR and FQNEAQ (reference sequence).

In nucleotides, the CDR3 is TGCGCCAGCAGTGTCGGGAGTTCGACCTACGAGCAGTACTTC. This encodes CASSVGSSTYEQYF. The rearrangement links TRBV4-3 to TRBJ2-7; D possibly corresponds to TRBD2 (6 bases). Trimming cost V 6 bases and J 2 bases, with 14 bases left between them. The CDR3 loop spans 14 amino acids. Germline CDR1 reads LGHNA; CDR2 reads YSLEER.

This chain connects TRBV13 to TRBJ2-3, with unresolved D. This CDR3 spans 11 amino acids. V lost 4 bases and J 2 bases, leaving 1 base between the germline ends. The germline gives CDR1 PRHDT, CDR2 FYEKMQ (reference sequence). CDR3 sequence: CASSYTDTQYF. The CDR3 coding sequence is TGTGCCAGCAGCTACACAGATACGCAGTATTTT.

V usage is TRBV2 and J usage is TRBJ2-1; D is possibly TRBD1 (6 bases). V lost 5 bases and J lost 4, with 18 bases in between. This CDR3 is built from 16 residues. CDR1 SNHLY and CDR2 FYNNEI come from the germline V gene. The CDR3 DNA reads as TGTGCCAGCAGTATTTACGGACAGAACACTTACAATGAGCAGTTCTTC. Its translation: CASSIYGQNTYNEQFF. Full variable domain (remainder filled in from reference TRBV2 and TRBJ2-1): EPEVTQTPSHQVTQMGQEVILRCVPISNHLYFYWYRQILGQKVEFLVSFYNNEISEKSEIFDDQFSVERPDGSNFTLKIRSTKLEDSAMYFCASSIYGQNTYNEQFFGPGTRLTVL.

V gene TRBV11-2 combines with J gene TRBJ2-1, with D perhaps given as TRBD1 or TRBD2 (5 bases each). The CDR3 length is 15 residues. V was cut by 1 base and J by 6 bases, with 13 bases left in between. Germline V gene data show CDR1 as SGHAT and CDR2 as FQNNGV. The CDR3 region is CASSLGPGRSNEQFF. In DNA form, the CDR3 reads TGTGCCAGCAGCTTAGGACCGGGACGGTCCAATGAGCAGTTCTTC.

V usage is TRBV5-4 and J usage is TRBJ2-1; tentative D call: TRBD2 (6 bases). The germline V gene encodes CDR1 SGHNT and CDR2 YYREEE (reference sequence). The CDR3 is made up of 14 amino acids. Trimming cost V 3 bases and J 9 bases, with 16 bases left between them. The CDR3 protein is CASSWRGGIGEQFF. In DNA, the CDR3 is TGTGCCAGCAGCTGGCGGGGTGGAATAGGTGAGCAGTTCTTC.

This rearrangement joins TRBV25-1 to TRBJ2-6, with 8 bases that match TRBD2. This CDR3 is 17 amino acids long. The V gene's germline CDR1 is MGHDK and CDR2 SYGVNS. The junction had 7 bases not matched to a gene; V was cut back by 4 bases and J by 2 bases. The CDR3 DNA follows: TGTGCCAGCAGTGTAGGGGGTAGCGGGGCTGGGGCCAACGTCCTGACTTTC. Its protein product is CASSVGGSGAGANVLTF.

V gene TRBV27 combines with J gene TRBJ2-5; the D is unclear. Per the germline V gene, CDR1 is MNHEY and CDR2 is SMNVEV (reference sequence). V was shortened by 5 bases and J by 0 bases, with 10 bases between the two germline ends. The CDR3 length is 14 residues. The CDR3 spells CASSQYTNQETQYF. For the CDR3, the DNA is TGTGCCAGCAGTCAATACACTAACCAAGAGACCCAGTACTTC.

J is TRBJ2-3 and V is TRBV2; TRBD2 might be the D (6 bases). CDR1 and CDR2 from the germline V gene are SNHLY and FYNNEI. This CDR3 comprises 15 residues. Trimming shortened V by 2 bases and J by 6 bases, and 15 bases separated the two germline ends. In DNA, the CDR3 is TGTGCCAGCAGTGAAACCCGACTAGATGGTGATACGCAGTATTTT. Protein product: CASSETRLDGDTQYF.

CDR3 amino acids: CASSLGETFYNEQFF. In nucleotides, the CDR3 is TGTGCCAGCAGCCTAGGAGAGACCTTTTACAATGAGCAGTTCTTC. This rearrangement joins TRBV11-2 to TRBJ2-1, with D uncertain. The CDR3 is 15 residues long. V was shortened by 5 bases and J by 4 bases, with 15 bases between the two germline ends. Germline-derived CDR1 and CDR2 are SGHAT and FQNNGV.

The rearrangement links TRBV28 to TRBJ2-4; D remains ambiguous. The germline V gene encodes CDR1 MDHEN and CDR2 SYDVKM. Trimming pared 3 bases from V and 1 base from J, leaving 13 bases between. The CDR3 has 16 amino acids. The CDR3 is CASSFSPELAKNIQYF. The CDR3 DNA sequence: TGTGCCAGCAGTTTCTCCCCGGAATTGGCCAAAAACATTCAGTACTTC.

J is TRBJ2-2 and V is TRBV11-3; 11 nucleotides align to TRBD2. This CDR3 has 19 residues. CDR1 is SGHNT, CDR2 YENEEA, per germline. V lost 0 bases, J lost 2 bases, and 8 bases stayed unmatched. CDR3 coding DNA: TGTGCCAGCAGCTTAGATCGGAGACTAGCGGGACCAAACACCGGGGAGCTGTTTTTT. Translation gives CASSLDRRLAGPNTGELFF.

The chain joins TRBV7-6 to TRBJ2-7; 11 nucleotides agree with TRBD2. CDR1 and CDR2 from the germline V gene are SGHVS and FNYEAQ. The CDR3 is made up of 15 amino acids. The V and J ends lost 6 bases and 3 bases, in that order; junction bases with no gene match: 7. The CDR3 is CASSLTGTSGYEQYF. The CDR3 DNA sequence: TGTGCCAGCAGTCTTACCGGGACTAGCGGCTACGAGCAGTACTTC.

This chain uses TRBV6-6 with TRBJ1-1; possibly TRBD1 for D (6 bases). V was trimmed by 2 bases and J by 4 bases, leaving 14 bases between them. The CDR3 length is 15 residues. The germline CDR1 and CDR2 sequences are MNHNY and SVGAGI (reference sequence). The CDR3, as DNA: TGTGCCAGCAGTTACGTCCGGGGGCTTAGCACTGAAGCTTTCTTT. Encoded protein: CASSYVRGLSTEAFF.

The V gene is TRBV4-3, the J gene TRBJ2-1, with 10 nucleotides matching TRBD2. This CDR3 is built from 16 residues. CDR1 and CDR2 from the germline V gene are LGHNA and YSLEER. With 1 base clipped from V and 7 bases from J, the junction kept 7 bases outside the gene matches. The CDR3 nucleotides are TGCGCCAGCAGCCAAGGGGCTAGCGGGAGTATTAATGAGCAGTTCTTC. It is translated as CASSQGASGSINEQFF.

V gene TRBV5-1 combines with J gene TRBJ2-7; TRBD1 matches at 9 bases. The ends lost 4 bases at V and 3 bases at J; junction bases unmatched: 8. The length of the CDR3 is 15 residues. CDR1 SGHRS and CDR2 YFSETQ come from the germline V gene. For the CDR3, the DNA is TGCGCCAGCAGCCCAGGGACAGGGAACTACTACGAGCAGTACTTC. Translated: CASSPGTGNYYEQYF.

The sample holds one count of this clone. The genes are TRBV27 and TRBJ2-1; 8 nucleotides agree with TRBD2. The CDR3 totals 15 residues. Germline assignment: CDR1 MNHEY and CDR2 SMNVEV (reference sequence). V lost 2 bases and J lost 7; bases outside the gene matches: 7. The CDR3: CASSLGLAGLNEQFF. The CDR3 nucleotides are TGTGCCAGCAGTTTAGGGCTAGCGGGTTTAAATGAGCAGTTCTTC.

Comments on this clone: At one end the junction does not follow the germline gene, possibly because of a read error. The chain carries TRBV5-6 and TRBJ2-3; D gene uncertain. This CDR3 spans 13 amino acids. Germline CDR1 and CDR2: SGHDT and YYEEEE. Here the CDR3 reads CASSAGTADTRYF. The DNA for the CDR3 is TGTGCCAGCAGCGCTGGAACGGCCGATACGCGGTATTTT. Using reference TRBV5-6 and TRBJ2-3 for the parts outside the CDR3, the full variable domain is DAGVTQSPTHLIKTRGQQVTLRCSPKSGHDTVSWYQQALGQGPQFIFQYYEEEERQRGNFPDRFSGHQFPNYSSELNVNALLLGDSALYLCASSAGTADTRYFGPGTRLTVL.

This chain links TRBV25-1 with TRBJ1-4; TRBD1 might be the D (5 bases). The CDR3 has 14 amino acids. The germline CDR1 and CDR2 sequences are MGHDK and SYGVNS. Trimming took off 4 bases at V and 4 bases at J, with 10 bases between the two ends. The CDR3 region is CASSAGRLNEKLFF. CDR3 DNA: TGTGCCAGCAGTGCGGGACGTCTTAATGAAAAACTGTTTTTT.

The J gene is TRBJ2-3, the V gene TRBV25-1; D uncertain. Germline V lookup: CDR1 MGHDK, CDR2 SYGVNS. The CDR3 is 15 amino acids. Trimming removed 1 base from V and 2 bases from J, with 10 bases in between. The CDR3 DNA is TGTGCCAGCAGTGAATCCGGACGGATCACAGATACGCAGTATTTT. This encodes CASSESGRITDTQYF.